This is a list of T cell receptor beta chains from one sample in a study of T cells in Graves' hyperthyroidism and ophthalmopathy. TCRdb reprocessed the multiplex PCR reads with MiXCR, giving one entry per CDR3 protein. The profile covers more than 500,000 distinct CDR3 sequences, with 11% to 15% appearing a single time and over 11% taken by the ten largest. Sequencing was carried out using blood. These receptors were obtained from a woman aged 40-49 years with Graves' hyperthyroidism. The CDR3 runs from the conserved cysteine through the conserved F or W. Fields, in order: clone size, V gene, D gene, J gene, CDR3 protein, CDR3 DNA. A D gene is named only where the DNA matches it firmly. Clone sizes are given selectively: once, few, many, or a class where the clone is expanded.

>-|TRBV5-1|-|TRBJ2-3
CASSLSDPTDTQYF
TGCGCCAGCAGCTTGTCGGACCCCACAGATACGCAGTATTTT
>many|TRBV20-1|TRBD1|TRBJ1-4
CSARAQSGTASNEKLFF
TGCAGTGCTAGAGCACAGTCAGGGACAGCCAGTAATGAAAAACTGTTTTTT
>many|TRBV6-1|TRBD1|TRBJ2-7
CASLPGQIDYEQYF
TGTGCCAGCTTACCGGGACAGATTGACTACGAGCAGTACTTC
>-|TRBV20-1|-|TRBJ2-4
CSARDFPGREMENIQYF
TGCAGTGCTAGAGATTTTCCGGGCAGGGAAATGGAAAACATTCAGTACTTC
>few|TRBV5-5|TRBD2|TRBJ2-2
CASTRGGYGGELFF
TGTGCCAGCACGCGGGGAGGGTATGGCGGGGAGCTGTTTTTT
>many|TRBV18|-|TRBJ1-1
CASSPGGAGMNTEAFF
TGTGCCAGCTCACCAGGAGGGGCCGGTATGAACACTGAAGCTTTCTTT
>many|TRBV27|-|TRBJ1-1
CASSLIGGMNTEAFF
TGTGCCAGCAGTTTAATCGGGGGGATGAACACTGAAGCTTTCTTT
>many|TRBV6-2/TRBV6-3|TRBD1|TRBJ2-7
CASSYGMPGTGPSYEQYF
TGTGCCAGCAGTTACGGGATGCCCGGGACAGGGCCATCCTACGAGCAGTACTTC
>few|TRBV6-5|TRBD2|TRBJ2-7
CASSYSSRTSGNRAEQYF
TGTGCCAGCAGTTACTCGTCCCGGACTAGCGGGAATCGTGCGGAGCAGTACTTC
>many|TRBV5-4|TRBD2|TRBJ2-6
CASSAGSGISSGANVLTF
TGTGCCAGCAGCGCCGGAAGCGGGATAAGCTCTGGGGCCAACGTCCTGACTTTC
>many|TRBV27|TRBD2|TRBJ2-3
CASSSRAGGGTDTQYF
TGTGCCAGCAGTTCCCGGGCGGGAGGTGGTACAGATACGCAGTATTTT
>-|TRBV5-1|-|TRBJ2-1
CASRRARSNEQFF
TGCGCCAGCCGGAGGGCGAGGAGCAATGAGCAGTTCTTC
>few|TRBV28|-|TRBJ1-2
CASSWLREGAYGYTF
TGTGCCAGCAGTTGGTTAAGGGAAGGGGCCTATGGCTACACCTTC
>many|TRBV11-2|-|TRBJ1-1
CASSLVIYTEAFF
TGTGCCAGCAGCTTAGTTATTTACACTGAAGCTTTCTTT
>-|TRBV13|-|TRBJ2-3
CASSLGRGSGLTDTQYF
TGTGCCAGCAGCTTAGGCCGGGGGAGCGGCCTCACAGATACGCAGTATTTT
>many|TRBV7-8|TRBD2|TRBJ2-1
CASSQTLAELSYNEQFF
TGTGCCAGCAGCCAGACTCTAGCGGAACTCTCCTACAATGAGCAGTTCTTC